This T cell receptor (beta chain) was recorded in a study of cytomegalovirus exposure and HLA in healthy donors. Findings of the study overall: Reports state that TCR beta sequences accurately predicted most subjects' HLA-A and HLA-B alleles. By a later analysis, the bulk of CMV-associated TCR beta chains appeared HLA-restricted.

Comments on this clone: Its antigen is undetermined.

Amplification used 60 Vbeta primers and 13 Jbeta primers. Profiling relied on immunoSEQ multiplex PCR, and the TCRdb table lists in-frame clones only, not all of them. The table lists about 99,000 clones, around 77% of them singletons. Sequencing was done on a sample of PBMCs. This clonotype was sampled from a man aged 35 to 55 in good health and CMV-seronegative.

Written as DNA, the CDR3 is TGTGCCAGCAGCTTTACCGGGACAGGGAACTATGGCTACACCTTC. Translated, it gives CASSFTGTGNYGYTF. The chain couples TRBV7-2 to TRBJ1-2, with 9 bases lining up with TRBD1. Germline CDR1 SGHTA, CDR2 FQGNSA. V lost 3 bases, J lost 2 bases, and 4 bases stayed unmatched. This CDR3 is built from 15 residues. The full variable domain, its missing parts supplied by reference TRBV7-2 and TRBJ1-2, is GAGVSQSPSNKVTEKGKDVELRCDPISGHTALYWYRQSLGQGLEFLIYFQGNSAPDKSGLPSDRFSAERTGGSVSTLTIQRTQQEDSAVYLCASSFTGTGNYGYTFGSGTRLTVV.